These 13 T cell receptor beta chains share one sample of origin, sequenced in a study of shared clonotypes between healthy human individuals. Profiled with immunoSEQ multiplex PCR; TCRdb holds only in-frame clones, not every one. The sample contains about 870,000 clones, 85% to 95% of which appear only once. Naive CD8 cells lacked CD45RO and underwent positive selection for CCR7, leaving out terminally differentiated effector memory CD45RA+ cells. What was sequenced was naive CD8+ T cells sorted from blood. These receptors originate from a man aged 30 to 45 in good health.

About this clone: Other DNA sequences of this sample code for an identical CDR3. V usage is TRBV2 and J usage is TRBJ2-3, with TRBD2 matching over 7 bases. Germline V gene data show CDR1 as SNHLY and CDR2 as FYNNEI. With 1 base clipped from V and 0 bases from J, the junction kept 1 base outside the gene matches. The CDR3 consists of 15 residues. The CDR3 coding sequence is TGTGCCAGCAGTGAAGGACTAGCTAGCACAGATACGCAGTATTTT. It is translated as CASSEGLASTDTQYF.

V is TRBV19 and J is TRBJ2-1, with TRBD2 matching over 10 bases. Germline V gives CDR1 LNHDA, CDR2 SQIVND (reference sequence). This CDR3 has 15 amino acids. Trimming cost V 3 bases and J 7 bases; bases outside gene matches: 6. The CDR3 nucleotides are TGTGCCAGTAGTATTTTAGCGGGGGGCCCAAATGAGCAGTTCTTC. This gives the protein CASSILAGGPNEQFF.

The genes are TRBV1 and TRBJ2-3; the listed D gene, TRBD2, was not tested against the DNA. TRBV1 is recorded as a pseudogene. The CDR3 covers 16 residues. CDR3 coding DNA: TGCACCAGCAGCCAACTCCTAGCGGCCCCGCCAGATACGCAGTATTTT. It yields the protein CTSSQLLAAPPDTQYF.

V gene TRBV12-5 combines with J gene TRBJ1-2; D is ambiguous. The CDR3 has 15 residues. CDR1 LGHNT and CDR2 FRNRAP come from the germline V gene. V gave up 1 base and J gave up 4 bases, with 13 bases separating them. CDR3 sequence reads: CASGLGQEGTYGYTF. CDR3 coding DNA: TGTGCTAGTGGTTTGGGCCAAGAGGGTACCTATGGCTACACCTTC.

This clone was seen only once. The chain couples TRBV19 to TRBJ2-4, with 7 nucleotides matching TRBD1. Unmatched junction bases numbered 6, after V lost 3 bases and J lost 4 bases. There are 15 residues in the CDR3. From germline, CDR1 is LNHDA and CDR2 SQIVND (reference sequence). Here the CDR3 DNA reads TGTGCCAGTAGTATTAAAGCGACAGGGAAAAACATTCAGTACTTC. This sequence encodes CASSIKATGKNIQYF.

CDR3 in DNA: TGTGCCACTCGCCGAGGGGGCACAGATACGCAGTATTTT. Residues: CATRRGGTDTQYF. This chain uses TRBV7-9 with TRBJ2-3, with D possibly called TRBD1 or TRBD2 (5 bases each). The CDR3 is 13 amino acids. With 10 bases removed from V and 1 base from J, the gap between germline ends came to 12 bases. Per the germline V gene, CDR1 is SEHNR and CDR2 is FQNEAQ (reference sequence).

J is TRBJ2-2 and V is TRBV4-1, with TRBD1 as a possible D gene (6 bases). CDR3 size: 15 residues. Germline CDR1 and CDR2: MGHRA and YSYEKL. The ends were cut back, 4 bases at V and 1 base at J, with 10 bases in the middle. In nucleotides, the CDR3 is TGCGCCAGCAGCCTCCAGACAGGGAACACCGGGGAGCTGTTTTTT. It codes for CASSLQTGNTGELFF.

As concerns this clone: One end of the junction varies from germline; a read error may be responsible. The CDR3 loop reads CASSEGQGFTGELFF. CDR3 bases: TGTGCCAGCAGCGAAGGACAGGGATTCACCGGGGAGCTGTTTTTT. The chain has TRBV2 and TRBJ2-2, with TRBD1 matching 8 bases. CDR1 is SNHLY, CDR2 FYNNEI, per germline. There are 15 residues in the CDR3.

The V gene is TRBV9, the J gene TRBJ2-7; TRBD2 agrees at 9 bases. The CDR3 contains 15 residues. Losses at the gene ends were 0 bases for V and 2 bases for J; bases not matched to a gene: 3. Germline-derived CDR1 and CDR2 are SGDLS and YYNGEE. Written as DNA, the CDR3 is TGTGCCAGCAGCGTAGTGGCTAGCGGGACCTACGAGCAGTACTTC. Translation gives CASSVVASGTYEQYF. Full variable domain (remainder filled in from reference TRBV9 and TRBJ2-7): DSGVTQTPKHLITATGQRVTLRCSPRSGDLSVYWYQQSLDQGLQFLIQYYNGEERAKGNILERFSAQQFPDLHSELNLSSLELGDSALYFCASSVVASGTYEQYFGPGTRLTVT.

This clone appeared a single time. The genes are TRBV7-6 and TRBJ1-1; 10 bases are shared with TRBD1. Germline V gives CDR1 SGHVS, CDR2 FNYEAQ. The CDR3 consists of 15 residues. With V trimmed by 6 bases and J by 5 bases, 9 bases remained unmatched. The DNA for the CDR3 is TGTGCCAGCAGTCACACCGGGACAGGGGAAACTGAAGCTTTCTTT. Its protein is CASSHTGTGETEAFF.

This chain links TRBV13 with TRBJ2-7; D is possibly TRBD2 (5 bases). The V gene's germline CDR1 is PRHDT and CDR2 FYEKMQ (reference sequence). The CDR3 loop spans 15 amino acids. Trimming took 4 bases from V and 1 from J, leaving 14 bases between them. This CDR3 is CASSSTRSRSYEQYF. CDR3 nucleotide sequence: TGTGCCAGCAGCTCCACTAGGAGCCGTTCCTACGAGCAGTACTTC.

V gene TRBV5-6 combines with J gene TRBJ2-1; 8 bases align to TRBD2. V gave up 0 bases and J gave up 4 bases; unmatched junction bases: 6. CDR1 and CDR2 from the germline V gene are SGHDT and YYEEEE. This CDR3 has 16 residues. The CDR3, as DNA: TGTGCCAGCAGCTTGGCATGGCTAGCGGGTTACAATGAGCAGTTCTTC. Translated: CASSLAWLAGYNEQFF.

This clone turned up a few times. The chain links TRBV6-5 to TRBJ1-5; D gene unclear. The length of the CDR3 is 15 residues. V lost 5 bases and J lost 1, with 12 bases in between. Germline CDR1 reads MNHEY; CDR2 reads SVGAGI. CDR3: CASSLTDGSNQPQHF. CDR3 DNA sequence: TGTGCCAGCAGTCTTACAGACGGCAGCAATCAGCCCCAGCATTTT.